The 6 T cell receptor beta chains listed next were all sequenced from one sample in a study of shared clonotypes between healthy human individuals. Some clones are missing from TCRdb's copy, which holds only in-frame ones; the method was immunoSEQ multiplex PCR. The sample includes 550,000 to 700,000 clones, more than 70% of them seen just once. The sample was memory CD4+ T cells sorted from blood. Subset indicated: CD45RA-negative fraction. These receptors originate from a woman in her twenties or thirties in good health.

The chain couples TRBV29-1 to TRBJ2-1; 9 positions match TRBD2. CDR3 length: 15 residues. Germline values: CDR1 SQVTM, CDR2 ANQGSEA. Losses at the gene ends were 3 bases for V and 8 bases for J; bases not matched to a gene: 11. Here the CDR3 reads CSVEVAGEDSHEQFF. CDR3 in DNA: TGCAGCGTTGAGGTAGCGGGAGAAGATAGTCATGAGCAGTTCTTC.

This clone came up a few times. The identical CDR3 is also encoded by other nucleotide sequences in the sample. The chain is built from TRBV5-1 and TRBJ1-3; 7 bases agree with TRBD1. The germline V gene has CDR1 SGHRS and CDR2 YFSETQ. The CDR3 covers 14 residues. Germline trimming cut 4 bases from V and 4 bases from J; bases unmatched to any gene: 5. CDR3 DNA sequence: TGCGCCAGCAGCCCCGGGACAGCCGGAAACACCATATATTTT. Amino acid sequence: CASSPGTAGNTIYF.

This chain joins TRBV2 and TRBJ1-2; 7 nucleotides line up with TRBD1. There are 15 residues in the CDR3. Germline trimming cut 7 bases from V and 2 bases from J; bases unmatched to any gene: 10. Germline V gene lookup returns CDR1 SNHLY and CDR2 FYNNEI. The CDR3 protein is CASNYRDRQNYGYTF. DNA for the CDR3: TGTGCCAGCAACTACCGGGACAGACAGAACTATGGCTACACCTTC.

The CDR3 DNA reads as TGTGCCAGCAGCCCCGGGACAACGAGCTCCTACGAGCAGTACTTC. It encodes CASSPGTTSSYEQYF. This chain uses TRBV16 with TRBJ2-7, with D possibly TRBD1 on 6 matching bases. The CDR3 totals 15 residues. With 4 bases removed from V and 0 bases from J, the gap between germline ends came to 13 bases. The V gene's germline CDR1 is KGHSY and CDR2 FQNENV. Variable domain in full (rest from reference TRBV16 and TRBJ2-7): GEEVAQTPKHLVRGEGQKAKLYCAPIKGHSYVFWYQQVLKNEFKFLISFQNENVFDETGMPKERFSAKCLPNSPCSLEIQATKLEDSAVYFCASSPGTTSSYEQYFGPGTRLTVT.

The CDR3 here is CASSLFGSLNEQFF. DNA of the CDR3: TGTGCCAGCAGTTTATTCGGTTCCCTCAATGAGCAGTTCTTC. The rearrangement uses TRBV28 and TRBJ2-1; the D is unclear. The germline V gene encodes CDR1 MDHEN and CDR2 SYDVKM. V gave up 1 base and J gave up 6 bases, with 10 bases separating them. This CDR3 is 14 amino acids long.

This clone was found a few times. V gene TRBV10-3 combines with J gene TRBJ1-1, with D unresolved. The germline V and J ends were trimmed by 11 bases and 1 base, with 11 bases remaining between them. Germline values: CDR1 ENHRY, CDR2 SYGVKD. The CDR3 is 12 amino acids. The CDR3 DNA reads TGTGCCGTACGAGTGGGGAACACTGAAGCTTTCTTT. It is translated as CAVRVGNTEAFF.